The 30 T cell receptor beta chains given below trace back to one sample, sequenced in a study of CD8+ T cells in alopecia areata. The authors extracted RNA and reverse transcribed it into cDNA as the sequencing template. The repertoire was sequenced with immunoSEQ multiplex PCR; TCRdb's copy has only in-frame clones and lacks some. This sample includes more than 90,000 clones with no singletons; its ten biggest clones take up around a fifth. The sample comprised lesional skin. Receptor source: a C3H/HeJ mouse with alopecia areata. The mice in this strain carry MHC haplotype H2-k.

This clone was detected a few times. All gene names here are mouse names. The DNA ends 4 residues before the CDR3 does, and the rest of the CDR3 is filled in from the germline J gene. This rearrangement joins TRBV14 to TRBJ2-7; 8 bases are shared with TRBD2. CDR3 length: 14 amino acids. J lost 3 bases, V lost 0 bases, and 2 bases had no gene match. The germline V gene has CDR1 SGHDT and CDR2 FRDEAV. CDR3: CASSFSTGDYEQYF. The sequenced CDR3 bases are TGTGCCAGCAGTTTCTCGACTGGGGACTAT.

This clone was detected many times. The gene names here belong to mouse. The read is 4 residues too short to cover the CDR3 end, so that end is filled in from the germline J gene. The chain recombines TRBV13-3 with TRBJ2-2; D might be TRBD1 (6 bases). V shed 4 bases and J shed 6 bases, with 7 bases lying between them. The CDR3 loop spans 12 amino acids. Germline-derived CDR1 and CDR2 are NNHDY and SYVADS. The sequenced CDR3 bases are TGTGCCAGCAGTAGGGGGTCCGGG. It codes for CASSRGSG. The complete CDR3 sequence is CASSRGSGQLYF.

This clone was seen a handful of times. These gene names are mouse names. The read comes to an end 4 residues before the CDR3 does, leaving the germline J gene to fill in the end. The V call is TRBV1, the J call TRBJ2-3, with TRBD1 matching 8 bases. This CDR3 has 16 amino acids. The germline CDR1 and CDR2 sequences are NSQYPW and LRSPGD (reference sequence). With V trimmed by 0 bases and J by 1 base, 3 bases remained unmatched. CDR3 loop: CTCSADGQGGAETLYF. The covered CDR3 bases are TGCACCTGCAGTGCAGACGGACAGGGTGGTGCAGAA.

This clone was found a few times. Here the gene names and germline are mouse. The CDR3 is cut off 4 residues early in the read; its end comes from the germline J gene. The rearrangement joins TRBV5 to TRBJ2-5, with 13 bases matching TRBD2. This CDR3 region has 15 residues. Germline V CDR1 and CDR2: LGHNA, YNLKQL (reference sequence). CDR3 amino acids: CASSLDWGGADTQYF. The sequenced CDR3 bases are TGTGCCAGCAGCCTGGACTGGGGGGGCGCGGAC.

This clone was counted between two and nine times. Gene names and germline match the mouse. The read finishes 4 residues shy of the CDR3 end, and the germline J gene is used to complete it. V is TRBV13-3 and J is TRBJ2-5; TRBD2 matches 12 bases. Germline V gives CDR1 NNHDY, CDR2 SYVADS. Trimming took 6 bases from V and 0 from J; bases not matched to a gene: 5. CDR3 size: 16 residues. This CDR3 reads CASKGTGGLNQDTQYF. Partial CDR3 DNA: TGTGCCAGCAAGGGGACTGGGGGGCTTAACCAAGAC.

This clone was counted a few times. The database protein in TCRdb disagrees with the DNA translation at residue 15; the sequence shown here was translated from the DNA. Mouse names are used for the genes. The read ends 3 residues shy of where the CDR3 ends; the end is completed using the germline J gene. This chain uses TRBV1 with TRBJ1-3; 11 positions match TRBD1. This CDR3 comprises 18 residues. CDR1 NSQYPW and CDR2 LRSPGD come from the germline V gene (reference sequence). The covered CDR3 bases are TGCACCTGCAGTGCCCCTCCGGGACAGGGGGGATCTGGAAATGCG. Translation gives CTCSAPPGQGGSGNA. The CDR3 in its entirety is CTCSAPPGQGGSGNALYF.

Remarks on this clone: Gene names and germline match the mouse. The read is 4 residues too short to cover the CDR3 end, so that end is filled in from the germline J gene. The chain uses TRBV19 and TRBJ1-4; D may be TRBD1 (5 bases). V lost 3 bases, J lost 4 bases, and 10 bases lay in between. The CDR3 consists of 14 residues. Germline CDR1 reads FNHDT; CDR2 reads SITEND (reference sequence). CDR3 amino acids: CASSTGTVNERLFF. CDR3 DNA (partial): TGTGCCAGCAGTACCGGGACTGTCAACGAA.

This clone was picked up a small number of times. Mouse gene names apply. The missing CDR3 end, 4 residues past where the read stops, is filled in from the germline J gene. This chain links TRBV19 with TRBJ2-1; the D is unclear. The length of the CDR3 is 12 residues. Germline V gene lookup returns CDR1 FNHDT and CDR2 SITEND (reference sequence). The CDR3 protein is CASSNTRSEQFF. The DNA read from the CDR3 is TGTGCCAGCAGTAATACCAGATCT.

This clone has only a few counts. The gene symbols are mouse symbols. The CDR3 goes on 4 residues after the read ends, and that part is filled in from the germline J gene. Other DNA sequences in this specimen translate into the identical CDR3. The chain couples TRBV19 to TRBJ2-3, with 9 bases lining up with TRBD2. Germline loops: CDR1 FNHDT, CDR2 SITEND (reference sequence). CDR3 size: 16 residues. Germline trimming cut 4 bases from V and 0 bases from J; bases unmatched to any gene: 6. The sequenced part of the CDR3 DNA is TGTGCCAGCAGTCCCGGACTGGGGACTAGTGCAGAA. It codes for CASSPGLGTSAE. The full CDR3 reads CASSPGLGTSAETLYF.

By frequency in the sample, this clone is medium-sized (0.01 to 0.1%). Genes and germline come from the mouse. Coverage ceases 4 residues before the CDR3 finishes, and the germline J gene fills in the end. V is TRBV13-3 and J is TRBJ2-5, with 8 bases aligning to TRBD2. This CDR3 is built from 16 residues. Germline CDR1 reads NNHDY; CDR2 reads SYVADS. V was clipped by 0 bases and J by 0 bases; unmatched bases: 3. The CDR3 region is CASSDAGGINQDTQYF. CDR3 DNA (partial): TGTGCCAGCAGTGATGCTGGGGGGATTAACCAAGAC.

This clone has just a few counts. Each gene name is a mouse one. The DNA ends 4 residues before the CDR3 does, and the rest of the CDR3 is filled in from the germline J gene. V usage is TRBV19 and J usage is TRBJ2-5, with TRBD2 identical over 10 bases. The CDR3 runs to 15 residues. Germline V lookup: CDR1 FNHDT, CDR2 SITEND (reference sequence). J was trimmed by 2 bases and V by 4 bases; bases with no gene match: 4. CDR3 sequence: CASSSGGAVQDTQYF. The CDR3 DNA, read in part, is TGTGCCAGCAGTTCTGGGGGGGCCGTCCAAGAC.

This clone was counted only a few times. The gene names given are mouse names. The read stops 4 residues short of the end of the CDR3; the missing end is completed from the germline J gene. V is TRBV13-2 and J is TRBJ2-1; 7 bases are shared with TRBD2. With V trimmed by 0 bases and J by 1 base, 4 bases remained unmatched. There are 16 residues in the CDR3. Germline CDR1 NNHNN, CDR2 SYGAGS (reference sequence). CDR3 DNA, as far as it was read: TGTGCCAGCGGTGATGATACTGGGGTAAACTATGCT. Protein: CASGDDTGVNYA. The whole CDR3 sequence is CASGDDTGVNYAEQFF.

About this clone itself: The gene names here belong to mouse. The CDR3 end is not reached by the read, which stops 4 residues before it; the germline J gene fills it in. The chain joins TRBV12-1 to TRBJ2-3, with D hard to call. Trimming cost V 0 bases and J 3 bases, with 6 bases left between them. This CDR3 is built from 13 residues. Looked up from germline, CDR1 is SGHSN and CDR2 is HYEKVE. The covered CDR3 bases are TGTGCCAGCTCTCTCGGTGGGGCAGAA. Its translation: CASSLGGAE. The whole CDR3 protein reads CASSLGGAETLYF.

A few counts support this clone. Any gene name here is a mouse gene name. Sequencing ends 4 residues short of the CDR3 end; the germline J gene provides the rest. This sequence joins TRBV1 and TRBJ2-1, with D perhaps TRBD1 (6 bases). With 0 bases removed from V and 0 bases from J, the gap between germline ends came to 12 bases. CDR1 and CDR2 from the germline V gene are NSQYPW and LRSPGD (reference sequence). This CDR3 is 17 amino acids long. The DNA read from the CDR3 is TGCACCTGCAGTGCAGATCTGGGACAAAATAACTATGCT. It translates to CTCSADLGQNNYA. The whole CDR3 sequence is CTCSADLGQNNYAEQFF.

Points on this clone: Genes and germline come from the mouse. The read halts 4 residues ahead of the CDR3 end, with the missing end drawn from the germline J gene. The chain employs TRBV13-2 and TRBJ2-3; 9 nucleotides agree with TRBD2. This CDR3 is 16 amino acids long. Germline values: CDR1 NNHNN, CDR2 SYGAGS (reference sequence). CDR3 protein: CASGDALGGGVETLYF. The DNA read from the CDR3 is TGTGCCAGCGGTGATGCACTGGGGGGCGGTGTAGAA.

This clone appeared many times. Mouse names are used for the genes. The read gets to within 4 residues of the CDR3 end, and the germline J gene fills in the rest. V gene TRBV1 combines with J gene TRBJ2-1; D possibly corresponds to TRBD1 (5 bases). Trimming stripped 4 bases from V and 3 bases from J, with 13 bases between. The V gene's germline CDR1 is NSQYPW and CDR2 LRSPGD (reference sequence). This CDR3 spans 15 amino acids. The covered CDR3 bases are TGCACCTGCAGTGAGAGAGGGGAGGGCTATGCT. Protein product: CTCSERGEGYA. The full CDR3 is CTCSERGEGYAEQFF.

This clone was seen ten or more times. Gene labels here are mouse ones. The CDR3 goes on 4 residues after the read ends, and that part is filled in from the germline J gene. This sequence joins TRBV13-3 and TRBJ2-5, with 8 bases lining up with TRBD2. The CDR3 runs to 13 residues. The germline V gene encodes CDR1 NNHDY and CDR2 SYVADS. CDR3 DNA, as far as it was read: TGTGCCAGCTCTCCGGGACTGGAAGAC. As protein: CASSPGLED. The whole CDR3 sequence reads CASSPGLEDTQYF.

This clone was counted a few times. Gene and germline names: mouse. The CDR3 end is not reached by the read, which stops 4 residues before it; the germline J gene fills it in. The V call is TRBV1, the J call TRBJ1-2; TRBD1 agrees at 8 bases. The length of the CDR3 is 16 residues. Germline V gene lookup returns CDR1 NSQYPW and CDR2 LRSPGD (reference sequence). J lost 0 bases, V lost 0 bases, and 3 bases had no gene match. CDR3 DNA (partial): TGCACCTGCAGTGCAGATAGGGACAGGCCAAACTCC. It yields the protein CTCSADRDRPNS. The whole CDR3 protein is CTCSADRDRPNSDYTF. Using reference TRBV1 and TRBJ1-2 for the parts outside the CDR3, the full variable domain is VTLLEQNPRWRLVPRGQAVNLRCILKNSQYPWMSWYQQDLQKQLQWLFTLRSPGDKEVKSLPGADYLATRVTDTELRLQVANMSQGRTLYCTCSADRDRPNSDYTFGSGTRLLVI.

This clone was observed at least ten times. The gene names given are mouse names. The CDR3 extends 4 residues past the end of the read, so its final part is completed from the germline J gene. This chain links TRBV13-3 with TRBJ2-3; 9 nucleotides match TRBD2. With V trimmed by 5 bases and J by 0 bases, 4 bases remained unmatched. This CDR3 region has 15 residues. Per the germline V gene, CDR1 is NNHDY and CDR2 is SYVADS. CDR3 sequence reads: CASRRTGASAETLYF. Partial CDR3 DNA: TGTGCCAGCAGGAGGACTGGGGCTAGTGCAGAA.

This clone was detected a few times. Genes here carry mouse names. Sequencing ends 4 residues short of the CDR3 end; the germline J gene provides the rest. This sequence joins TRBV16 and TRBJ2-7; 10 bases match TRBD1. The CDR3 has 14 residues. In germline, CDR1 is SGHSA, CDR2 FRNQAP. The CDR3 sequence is CASSSGQGRDEQYF. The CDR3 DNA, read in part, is TGTGCAAGCAGCTCGGGACAGGGGAGAGAT. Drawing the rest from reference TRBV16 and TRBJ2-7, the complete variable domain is NAGVIQTPRHKVTGKGQEATLWCEPISGHSAVFWYRQTIVQGLEFLTYFRNQAPIDDSGMPKERFSAQMPNQSHSTLKIQSTQPQDSAVYLCASSSGQGRDEQYFGPGTRLTVL.

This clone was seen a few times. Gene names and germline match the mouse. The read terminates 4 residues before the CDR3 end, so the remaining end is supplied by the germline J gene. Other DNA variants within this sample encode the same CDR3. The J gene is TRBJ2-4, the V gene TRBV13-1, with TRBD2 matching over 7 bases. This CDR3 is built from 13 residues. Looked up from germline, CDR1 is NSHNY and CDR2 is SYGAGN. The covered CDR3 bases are TGTGCCAGCAGTGACCTGGGGGAAAAC. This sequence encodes CASSDLGEN. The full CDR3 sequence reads CASSDLGENTLYF.

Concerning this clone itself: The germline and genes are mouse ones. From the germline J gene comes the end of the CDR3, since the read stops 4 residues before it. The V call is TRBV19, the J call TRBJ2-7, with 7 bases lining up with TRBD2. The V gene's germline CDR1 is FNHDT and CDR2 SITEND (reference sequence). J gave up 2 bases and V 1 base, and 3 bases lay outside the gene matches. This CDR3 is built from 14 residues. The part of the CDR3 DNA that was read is TGTGCCAGCAGTATAAAGCTGGGGGCCTAT. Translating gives CASSIKLGAY. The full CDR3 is CASSIKLGAYEQYF. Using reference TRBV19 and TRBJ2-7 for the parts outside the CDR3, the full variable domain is GGIITQTPKFLIGQEGQKLTLKCQQNFNHDTMYWYRQDSGKGLRLIYYSITENDLQKGDLSEGYDASREKKSSFSLTVTSAQKNEMAVFLCASSIKLGAYEQYFGPGTRLTVL.

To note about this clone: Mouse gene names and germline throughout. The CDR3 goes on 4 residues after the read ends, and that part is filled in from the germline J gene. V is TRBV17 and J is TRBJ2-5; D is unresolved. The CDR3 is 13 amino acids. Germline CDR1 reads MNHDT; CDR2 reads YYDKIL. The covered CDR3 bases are TGTGCTAGCAGTAGAAACACAAAAGAC. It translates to CASSRNTKD. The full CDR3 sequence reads CASSRNTKDTQYF.

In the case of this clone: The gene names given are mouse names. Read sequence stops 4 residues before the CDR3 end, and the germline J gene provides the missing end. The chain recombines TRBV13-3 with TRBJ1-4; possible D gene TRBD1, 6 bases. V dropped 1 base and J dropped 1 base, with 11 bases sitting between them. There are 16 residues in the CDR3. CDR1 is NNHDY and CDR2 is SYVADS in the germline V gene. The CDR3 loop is CASSDRGQHSNERLFF. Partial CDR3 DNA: TGTGCCAGCAGTGATAGAGGACAGCATTCCAACGAA. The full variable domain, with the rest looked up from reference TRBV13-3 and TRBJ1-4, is EAAVTQSPRSKVAVTGGKVTLSCHQTNNHDYMYWYRQDTGHGLRLIHYSYVADSTEKGDIPDGYKASRPSQENFSLILELASLSQTAVYFCASSDRGQHSNERLFFGHGTKLSVL.

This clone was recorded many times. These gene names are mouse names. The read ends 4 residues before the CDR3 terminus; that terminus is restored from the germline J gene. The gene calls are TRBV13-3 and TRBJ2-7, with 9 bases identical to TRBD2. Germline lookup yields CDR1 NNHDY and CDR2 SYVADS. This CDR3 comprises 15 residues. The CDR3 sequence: CASSDAGGVFYEQYF. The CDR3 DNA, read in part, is TGTGCCAGCAGTGATGCTGGGGGGGTCTTTTAT.

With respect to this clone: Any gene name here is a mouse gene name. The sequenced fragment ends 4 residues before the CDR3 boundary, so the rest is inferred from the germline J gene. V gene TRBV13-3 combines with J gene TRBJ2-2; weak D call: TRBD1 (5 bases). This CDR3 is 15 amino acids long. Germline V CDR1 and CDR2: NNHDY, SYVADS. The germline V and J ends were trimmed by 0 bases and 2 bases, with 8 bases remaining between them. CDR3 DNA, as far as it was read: TGTGCCAGCAGTGATGGTTCAGGGAACACCGGG. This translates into CASSDGSGNTG. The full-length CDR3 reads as CASSDGSGNTGQLYF.

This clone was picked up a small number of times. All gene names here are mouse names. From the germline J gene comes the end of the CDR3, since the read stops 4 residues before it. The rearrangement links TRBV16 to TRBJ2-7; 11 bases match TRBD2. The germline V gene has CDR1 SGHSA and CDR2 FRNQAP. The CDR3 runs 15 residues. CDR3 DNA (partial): TGTGCAAGCAGCTTAGACGGGACTGGGGGATAT. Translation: CASSLDGTGGY. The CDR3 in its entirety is CASSLDGTGGYEQYF.

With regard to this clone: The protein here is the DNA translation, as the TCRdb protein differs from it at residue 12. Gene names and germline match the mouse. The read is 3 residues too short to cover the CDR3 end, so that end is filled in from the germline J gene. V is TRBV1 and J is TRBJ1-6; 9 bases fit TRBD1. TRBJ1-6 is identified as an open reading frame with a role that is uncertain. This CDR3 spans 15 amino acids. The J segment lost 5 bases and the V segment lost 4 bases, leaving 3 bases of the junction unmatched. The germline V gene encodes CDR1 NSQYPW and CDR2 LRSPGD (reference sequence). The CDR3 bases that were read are TGCACCTGCAGTGGCCGGGACAGGGATAATTCGCCC. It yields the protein CTCSGRDRDNSP. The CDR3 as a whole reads CTCSGRDRDNSPLYF.

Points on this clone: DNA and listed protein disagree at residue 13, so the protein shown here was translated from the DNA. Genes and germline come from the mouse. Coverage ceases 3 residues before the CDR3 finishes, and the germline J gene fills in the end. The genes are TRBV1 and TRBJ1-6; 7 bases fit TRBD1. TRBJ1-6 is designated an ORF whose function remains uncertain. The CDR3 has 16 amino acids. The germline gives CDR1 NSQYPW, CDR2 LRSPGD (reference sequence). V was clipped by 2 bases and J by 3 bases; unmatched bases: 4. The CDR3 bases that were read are TGCACCTGCAGTGCACGAGACAGGGACTATAATTCGCCC. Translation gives CTCSARDRDYNSP. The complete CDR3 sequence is CTCSARDRDYNSPLYF.

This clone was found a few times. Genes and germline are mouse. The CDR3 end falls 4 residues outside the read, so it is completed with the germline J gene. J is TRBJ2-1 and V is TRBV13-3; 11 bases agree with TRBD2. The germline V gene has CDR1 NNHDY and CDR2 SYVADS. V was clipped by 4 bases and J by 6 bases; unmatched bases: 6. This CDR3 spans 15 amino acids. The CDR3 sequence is CASSPTGGEGAEQFF. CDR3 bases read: TGTGCCAGCAGTCCGACTGGGGGGGAGGGTGCT.